One sample yielded the 5 T cell receptor beta chains listed below, sequenced in a study of shared clonotypes between healthy human individuals (dated by TCRdb to the early 2020s). The receptor library was made with the immunoSEQ multiplex PCR assay. The immuneACCESS repertoire file appears here via TCRdb, limited to in-frame rearrangements. These files lack a portion of the clones; in checked studies, under half of the deficit traces to unresolved V genes, and the cause of the others is not known. A total of millions of clones appear in this sample, about 94% of them only once. The ten most abundant clones make up more than 0.95% of the sample. CD8 naive samples were obtained by positive selection for CCR7 among CD45RO-negative cells, yielding a CD45RA+CCR7+ population from which TemRA cells were excluded. Sequenced material: naive CD8+ T cells sorted from blood. What this sample's cell subset or site label stands for: CD45RA+CCR7+. These receptors originate from a man aged 18 to 30 in good health.

The rearrangement joins TRBV2 to TRBJ2-7; D possibly corresponds to TRBD1 (6 bases). V was clipped by 6 bases and J by 0 bases, with 12 bases between them. This CDR3 is 14 amino acids long. Per germline, CDR1 SNHLY and CDR2 FYNNEI. Here the CDR3 DNA reads TGTGCCAGCAGCGCCGGACAGAGCTCCTACGAGCAGTACTTC. Translation gives CASSAGQSSYEQYF.

The V call is TRBV27, the J call TRBJ1-2, with D tentatively TRBD1 (5 bases). The V end was cut by 5 bases, the J end by 5 bases, with 15 bases between. The CDR3 runs to 14 residues. Germline-derived CDR1 and CDR2 are MNHEY and SMNVEV (reference sequence). The CDR3 reads CASSLWAGEYGYTF. Here the CDR3 DNA reads TGTGCCAGCAGTCTCTGGGCGGGGGAATATGGCTACACCTTC.

About this clone: The junction does not match germline at one end; this may be a read error. The chain carries TRBV7-7 and TRBJ2-3; either TRBD1 or TRBD2 may supply D (5 bases each). The CDR3 has 15 amino acids. Looked up from germline, CDR1 is SSHAT and CDR2 is FNYEAQ (reference sequence). CDR3 nucleotide sequence: TGTGCTAGCAGCTTCGGGATGGGGGGCACAGATACGCAGTATTTT. This translates into CASSFGMGGTDTQYF.

This rearrangement joins TRBV19 to TRBJ1-4, with TRBD1 matching 7 bases. Germline CDR1 LNHDA, CDR2 SQIVND (reference sequence). The CDR3 covers 15 residues. V shed 8 bases and J 3 bases; nucleotides not matched to a gene: 9. The CDR3: CASLDAGTANEKLFF. CDR3 DNA: TGTGCCAGTTTGGACGCCGGGACAGCTAATGAAAAACTGTTTTTT.

The sample holds one count of this clone. The chain has TRBV27 and TRBJ2-1; 9 bases are a match to TRBD1. CDR3 length: 15 residues. The germline V gene has CDR1 MNHEY and CDR2 SMNVEV (reference sequence). Trimming removed 2 bases from V and 6 bases from J; junction bases left unmatched: 5. The CDR3: CASSLRDRVANEQFF. The CDR3 DNA sequence: TGTGCCAGCAGTTTAAGGGACAGGGTGGCCAATGAGCAGTTCTTC.